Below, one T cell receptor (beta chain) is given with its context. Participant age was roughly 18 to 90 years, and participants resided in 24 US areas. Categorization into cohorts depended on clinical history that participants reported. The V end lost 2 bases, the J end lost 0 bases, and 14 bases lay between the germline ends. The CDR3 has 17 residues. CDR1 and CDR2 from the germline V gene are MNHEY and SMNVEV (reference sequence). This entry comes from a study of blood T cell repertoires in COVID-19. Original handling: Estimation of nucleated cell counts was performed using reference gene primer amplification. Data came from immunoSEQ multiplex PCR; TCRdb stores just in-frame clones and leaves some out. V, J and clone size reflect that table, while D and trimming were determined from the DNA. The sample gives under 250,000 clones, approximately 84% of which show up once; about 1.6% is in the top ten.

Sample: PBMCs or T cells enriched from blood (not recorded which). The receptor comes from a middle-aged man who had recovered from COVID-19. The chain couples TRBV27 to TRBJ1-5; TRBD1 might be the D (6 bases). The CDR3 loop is CASSLHSDSFSNQPQHF. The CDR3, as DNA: TGTGCCAGCAGTTTACACTCGGACAGTTTTAGCAATCAGCCCCAGCATTTT.